This T cell receptor beta chain was sequenced in a study of radiotherapy plus CTLA-4 blockade in lung cancer. Study information: Among enrolled patients, about 18% responded and more than 25% achieved disease control. Points from the study as a whole: Reportedly, early blood T cell clone dynamics best predicted response, with interferon-beta. Clones derived from tumor TCRs expanded in blood after radiotherapy plus ipilimumab.

Some clones are missing from TCRdb's copy, which holds only in-frame ones; the method was immunoSEQ multiplex PCR. Among about 87,000 clones, around 87% were seen once, and the ten largest hold about a sixth. The V end was cut by 6 bases, the J end by 1 base, with 12 bases between. Germline values: CDR1 LNHDA, CDR2 SQIVND (reference sequence). This CDR3 region has 14 residues. A remark on this clone: Its antigen is as yet unknown.

Patients in the study, people with chemo-refractory metastatic non-small-cell lung cancer, received focal radiation plus ipilimumab CTLA-4 blockade. The receptor comes from a human donor with non-small cell lung cancer that progressed on radiotherapy plus ipilimumab. The sequences come from peripheral blood, collected from a patient treated with radiotherapy plus ipilimumab. This chain uses TRBV19 with TRBJ1-1; tentatively, D is TRBD1 (6 bases). CDR3 sequence reads: CASSTLDRNTEAFF. CDR3 nucleotides: TGTGCCAGTAGCACCCTGGACAGGAACACTGAAGCTTTCTTT.